This is a list of T cell receptor beta chains from one sample in a study of OX40 agonist ivuxolimab in advanced cancers. TCRdb keeps only in-frame clones here, not all; method: immunoSEQ multiplex PCR. The sample has 55,000 to 75,000 clones, about 86% seen once; the top ten hold roughly 0.75%. Sequencing used CD4+ or CD8+ T cells sorted from blood, obtained in a trial of the OX40 agonist ivuxolimab. These receptors came from an adult with an advanced solid tumor such as melanoma, head and neck, liver or kidney cancer. Both conserved end residues are part of each CDR3. A D gene is named only where the DNA matches it firmly. Some rows mark clone size as missing; the rest say once, few, many or name a class of expanded clone.

>NA|TRBJ2-1|NA|TRBV6-5|13
CASRSPGVNEQFF
TGTGCCAGCAGGTCCCCCGGGGTAAATGAGCAGTTCTTC
>TRBD2|TRBJ2-7|NA|TRBV7-2|14
CASSYSSGSNEQYF
TGTGCCAGCAGCTATAGTAGCGGGAGCAACGAGCAGTACTTC
>TRBD1|TRBJ2-5|once|TRBV19|15
CASSTGDRATETQYF
TGTGCCAGTAGTACGGGGGACAGGGCGACGGAGACCCAGTACTTC
>TRBD1|TRBJ2-4|NA|TRBV29-1|14
CSASGQGSSNIQYF
TGCAGCGCATCGGGACAGGGGTCTTCAAACATTCAGTACTTC
>TRBD1|TRBJ1-1|NA|TRBV5-1|16
CASSLVIEGRQGLAFF
TGCGCCAGCAGCTTGGTGATTGAAGGGCGACAGGGACTAGCTTTCTTT
>NA|TRBJ2-7|NA|TRBV7-9|12
CASSEQGYEQYF
TGTGCCAGCAGCGAACAGGGTTACGAGCAGTACTTC
>NA|TRBJ2-6|NA|TRBV9|17
CASSVRGLASGANVLTF
TGTGCCAGCAGCGTCAGGGGCCTAGCCTCTGGGGCCAACGTCCTGACTTTC
>TRBD1|TRBJ1-4|NA|TRBV19|15
CASSIGDRGREKLFF
TGTGCCAGTAGTATCGGGGACAGGGGTCGCGAAAAACTGTTTTTT
>NA|TRBJ2-1|NA|TRBV6-5|13
CASRQHQYNEQFF
TGTGCCAGCAGACAACACCAGTACAATGAGCAGTTCTTC
>NA|TRBJ1-1|few|TRBV19|13
CASSSFSDTEAFF
TGTGCCAGTAGTTCTTTCTCGGACACTGAAGCTTTCTTT
>NA|TRBJ1-4|few|TRBV28|15
CASTRRGPTNEKLFF
TGTGCCAGCACTCGACGAGGGCCAACTAATGAAAAACTGTTTTTT
>TRBD2|TRBJ2-5|NA|TRBV9|17
CASSPARTSGRQETQYF
TGTGCCAGCAGCCCAGCCCGGACTAGCGGGAGACAAGAGACCCAGTACTTC
>NA|TRBJ2-7|NA|TRBV7-2|16
CASSLVGIWSSYEQYF
TGTGCCAGCAGCTTAGTAGGGATTTGGAGCTCCTACGAGCAGTACTTC
>NA|TRBJ2-3|NA|TRBV5-4|15
CASSPTGSPTDTQYF
TGTGCCAGCAGCCCTACCGGGTCCCCCACAGATACGCAGTATTTT
>NA|TRBJ1-2|NA|TRBV2|13
CASSPAGAYGYTF
TGTGCCAGCAGTCCGGCCGGTGCCTATGGCTACACCTTC
>NA|TRBJ2-7|NA|TRBV15|16
CATSNHGTPGAYEQYF
TGTGCCACCAGCAACCACGGGACACCCGGGGCCTACGAGCAGTACTTC
>TRBD2|TRBJ2-5|NA|TRBV7-2|14
CASSLSPSGVTQYF
TGTGCCAGCAGCTTATCCCCTAGCGGGGTGACCCAGTACTTC
>NA|TRBJ1-1|NA|TRBV6-5|15
CASSYSGSSGTEAFF
TGTGCCAGCAGTTACTCGGGGTCGTCGGGGACTGAAGCTTTCTTT
>NA|TRBJ2-3|NA|TRBV21-1|12
CARQGWTDTQYF
TGTGCCAGACAGGGGTGGACAGATACGCAGTATTTT
>NA|TRBJ1-4|few|TRBV30|13
CAWSRNSNEKLFF
TGTGCCTGGAGTAGGAATTCTAATGAAAAACTGTTTTTT
>NA|TRBJ2-1|NA|TRBV7-3|15
CASSLGGTTYNEQFF
TGTGCCAGCAGCTTAGGGGGGACAACCTACAATGAGCAGTTCTTC
>TRBD1|TRBJ1-1|NA|TRBV29-1|13
CTQRRGPNTEAFF
TGCACCCAAAGAAGGGGGCCGAACACTGAAGCTTTCTTT
>TRBD1|TRBJ2-1|NA|TRBV11-2|15
CASSLAVQGVNEQFF
TGTGCCAGCAGCTTAGCTGTACAGGGGGTGAATGAGCAGTTCTTC
>NA|TRBJ2-1|NA|TRBV19|17
CASSIKGPGTRGDEQFF
TGTGCCAGTAGTATAAAAGGTCCAGGGACCAGGGGGGATGAGCAGTTCTTC
>NA|TRBJ2-5|NA|TRBV21-1|12
CASGQGEETQYF
TGTGCCAGCGGACAGGGGGAGGAGACCCAGTACTTC
>NA|TRBJ2-7|once|TRBV15|13
CATSRDPGYEQYF
TGTGCCACCAGCAGAGATCCTGGCTACGAGCAGTACTTC
>TRBD2|TRBJ2-5|NA|TRBV9|15
CASSGLVAGQETQYF
TGTGCCAGCAGCGGACTTGTAGCGGGGCAAGAGACCCAGTACTTC
>NA|TRBJ2-5|NA|TRBV11-3|16
CASSLGIQGYGETQYF
TGTGCCAGCAGCTTAGGGATCCAGGGGTACGGAGAGACCCAGTACTTC
>TRBD1|TRBJ2-7|NA|TRBV19|13
CATLDRDNYEQYF
TGTGCCACCCTCGACAGGGACAACTACGAGCAGTACTTC
>NA|TRBJ1-1|NA|TRBV28|14
CASSSGSWDTEAFF
TGTGCCAGCAGCTCCGGGTCTTGGGACACTGAAGCTTTCTTT
>TRBD2|TRBJ2-7|NA|TRBV7-6|17
CASSRTSGGQSSYEQYF
TGTGCCAGCAGCCGGACTAGCGGGGGGCAGAGCTCCTACGAGCAGTACTTC
>NA|TRBJ2-1|NA|TRBV21-1|15
CASSTHLGVDNEQFF
TGTGCCAGCAGCACTCATCTCGGGGTGGACAATGAGCAGTTCTTC
>NA|TRBJ1-3|few|TRBV7-9|14
CASSLGHSGNTIYF
TGTGCCAGCAGCTTAGGGCACTCTGGAAACACCATATATTTT
>TRBD1|TRBJ1-1|NA|TRBV19|14
CACRQGQRYAEAFF
TGTGCCTGTAGACAGGGCCAGAGGTACGCTGAAGCTTTCTTT
>TRBD1|TRBJ1-3|NA|TRBV30|12
CAWSGQGDTIYF
TGTGCCTGGAGTGGACAGGGAGACACCATATATTTT
>NA|TRBJ1-2|NA|TRBV28|15
CASSLALLLNYGYTF
TGTGCCAGCAGCCTAGCCCTTTTACTTAACTATGGCTACACCTTC
>NA|TRBJ2-6|NA|TRBV7-7|17
CASSSSLPGSGANVLTF
TGTGCCAGCAGCTCATCCCTCCCAGGGTCTGGGGCCAACGTCCTGACTTTC
>TRBD1|TRBJ1-1|NA|TRBV6-5|13
CASKTGGMAEAFF
TGTGCCAGCAAAACAGGGGGCATGGCTGAAGCTTTCTTT
>TRBD2|TRBJ2-7|NA|TRBV30|17
CAWSVRGRERTYYEQYF
TGTGCCTGGAGTGTACGGGGGAGGGAGCGGACTTACTACGAGCAGTACTTC
>TRBD1|TRBJ2-1|NA|TRBV6-6|15
CASSLKGQFFNEQFF
TGTGCCAGCAGCCTAAAGGGACAGTTCTTTAATGAGCAGTTCTTC
>TRBD1|TRBJ2-1|NA|TRBV15|16
CATSTPGTGDWNEQFF
TGTGCCACCAGCACACCCGGGACAGGGGATTGGAATGAGCAGTTCTTC
>NA|TRBJ2-7|NA|TRBV11-3|14
CASSFSHGTYEQYF
TGTGCCAGCAGCTTCAGTCACGGAACCTACGAGCAGTACTTC
>NA|TRBJ2-7|NA|TRBV7-2|12
CASSLIPYEQYF
TGTGCCAGCAGCTTAATACCCTACGAGCAGTACTTC
>NA|TRBJ1-3|NA|TRBV5-6|12
CASSSPGNTIYF
TGTGCCAGCAGCAGCCCAGGAAACACCATATATTTT
>NA|TRBJ1-3|NA|TRBV11-2|14
CASSSQAAGNTIYF
TGTGCCAGCAGCTCCCAGGCGGCCGGAAACACCATATATTTT
>TRBD1|TRBJ2-1|NA|TRBV27|13
CASSRGQYNEQFF
TGTGCCAGCAGTCGGGGACAGTACAATGAGCAGTTCTTC
>NA|TRBJ2-3|NA|TRBV12-5|14
CASGLQGGPDTQYF
TGTGCTAGTGGTCTCCAGGGGGGACCAGATACGCAGTATTTT
>NA|TRBJ1-1|few|TRBV4-3|16
CASSQDGQRLNTEAFF
TGCGCCAGCAGCCAAGACGGACAGCGCCTTAACACTGAAGCTTTCTTT
>NA|TRBJ1-2|NA|TRBV30|13
CAWSTQGVSGYTF
TGTGCCTGGAGTACCCAAGGGGTGTCGGGCTACACCTTC
>TRBD2|TRBJ2-1|NA|TRBV9|14
CASSTGLAGGRLFF
TGTGCCAGCAGCACGGGACTAGCGGGAGGTCGTCTGTTCTTC
>NA|TRBJ1-1|NA|TRBV29-1|15
CSVNRDMSMNTEAFF
TGCAGCGTAAACAGGGACATGAGCATGAACACTGAAGCTTTCTTT
>TRBD1|TRBJ2-3|NA|TRBV27|11
CASSLGTAQYF
TGTGCCAGCAGTTTAGGGACAGCGCAGTATTTT
>NA|TRBJ1-4|NA|TRBV2|13
CASSGGRNEKLFF
TGTGCCAGCAGTGGGGGCCGGAATGAAAAACTGTTTTTT
>TRBD1|TRBJ1-4|NA|TRBV7-2|14
CASSPGGSNEKLFF
TGTGCCAGCAGCCCAGGGGGGAGCAATGAAAAACTGTTTTTT
>NA|TRBJ2-7|once|TRBV7-2|14
CASSLVAVDYEQYF
TGTGCCAGCAGCTTAGTTGCCGTGGACTACGAGCAGTACTTC
>NA|TRBJ2-2|NA|TRBV11-3|15
CASSLQGQGTGELFF
TGTGCCAGCAGCTTACAGGGCCAGGGCACCGGGGAGCTGTTTTTT
>TRBD1|TRBJ1-2|NA|TRBV28|15
CASRSGTGGNYGYTF
TGTGCCAGCAGATCCGGGACAGGGGGCAACTATGGCTACACCTTC
>TRBD1|TRBJ2-7|NA|TRBV29-1|11
CSVRDRREQYF
TGCAGCGTTCGGGACAGGCGCGAGCAGTACTTC
>TRBD1|TRBJ2-3|NA|TRBV13|16
CASSPRTGGSGDTQYF
TGTGCCAGCAGCCCACGGACAGGAGGTTCGGGAGATACGCAGTATTTT
>TRBD1|TRBJ2-5|once|TRBV19|14
CASSNLDREETQYF
TGTGCCAGTAGTAACTTGGACAGGGAAGAGACCCAGTACTTC